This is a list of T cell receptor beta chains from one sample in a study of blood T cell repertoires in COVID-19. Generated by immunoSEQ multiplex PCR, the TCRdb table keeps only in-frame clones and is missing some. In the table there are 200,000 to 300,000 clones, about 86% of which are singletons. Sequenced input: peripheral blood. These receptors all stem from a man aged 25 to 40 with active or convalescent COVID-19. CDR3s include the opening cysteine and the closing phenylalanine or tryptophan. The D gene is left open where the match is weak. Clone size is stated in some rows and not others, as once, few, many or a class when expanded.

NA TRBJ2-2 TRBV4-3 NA TGCGCCAGCAGCCAAGAGGGTACTAGCCTATCGAACACCGGGGAGCTGTTTTTT CASSQEGTSLSNTGELFF
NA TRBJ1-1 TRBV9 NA TGTGCCAGCAGCGTAGGAGATATCACTGAAGCTTTCTTT CASSVGDITEAFF
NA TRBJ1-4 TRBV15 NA TGTGCCACCCATCTCGGGGGGATTAATGAAAAACTGTTTTTT CATHLGGINEKLFF
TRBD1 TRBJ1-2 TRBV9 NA TGTGCCAGCAGCGTAGGTGTGGGGACAGGGGAGGATGGCTACACCTTC CASSVGVGTGEDGYTF
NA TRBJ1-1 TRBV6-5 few TGTGCCAGCAGTTACCATTCTTGGGGACAGAACACTGAAGCTTTCTTT CASSYHSWGQNTEAFF
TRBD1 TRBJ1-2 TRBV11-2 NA TGTGCCAGCAGCTTAGGGACAGGGACCTATGGCTACACCTTC CASSLGTGTYGYTF
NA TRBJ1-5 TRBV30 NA TGTGCCTGGAGTCCGACAGGTGGACAGCCCCAGCATTTT CAWSPTGGQPQHF
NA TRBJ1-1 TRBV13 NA TGTGCCAGCAGCTATGACAGCGTGAACACTGAAGCTTTCTTT CASSYDSVNTEAFF
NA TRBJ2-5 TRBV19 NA TGTGCCAGTACCGACCGGACTGCCCGGGAAGAGACCCAGTACTTC CASTDRTAREETQYF
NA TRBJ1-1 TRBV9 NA TGTGCCAGCAGCCCCCCTCGGGGGATGAACACTGAAGCTTTCTTT CASSPPRGMNTEAFF
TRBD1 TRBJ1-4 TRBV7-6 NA TGTGCCAGCAGCAGAGAGACAGGGGCAACTAATGAAAAACTGTTTTTT CASSRETGATNEKLFF
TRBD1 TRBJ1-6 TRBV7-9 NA TGTGCCAGCAGCTTAGGGGAGGGACAGGGATACGGACCCCTCCACTTT CASSLGEGQGYGPLHF